Listed here are 28 T cell receptor beta chains from one sample, sequenced in a study of cytomegalovirus exposure and HLA in healthy donors. PCR employed 60 Vbeta and 13 Jbeta primers. Data came from immunoSEQ multiplex PCR; TCRdb stores just in-frame clones and leaves some out. The data show about 67,000 clones, 68% seen once. The sample comprised PBMCs. Every receptor here comes from a woman aged 25 to 39 in good health and CMV-seronegative.

The chain couples TRBV7-3 to TRBJ2-7; 11 nucleotides line up with TRBD1. The V segment lost 5 bases and the J segment 7 bases; nucleotides outside the gene matches: 7. The V gene's germline CDR1 is SGHTA and CDR2 FQGTGA. The CDR3 length is 14 residues. This CDR3 reads CASSEGQGVGEQYF. As DNA, the CDR3 is TGTGCCAGCAGCGAGGGACAGGGGGTGGGAGAGCAGTACTTC.

The V call is TRBV11-1, the J call TRBJ1-1; TRBD1 is a possible D gene (6 bases). The V and J ends lost 10 bases and 1 base respectively, with 16 bases between them. The CDR3 contains 14 residues. CDR1 is SGHAT, CDR2 FQDESV, per germline (reference sequence). This chain's CDR3 is CATGRGGSNTEAFF. In DNA form, the CDR3 reads TGTGCCACAGGCAGGGGCGGCTCGAACACTGAAGCTTTCTTT.

CDR3 sequence reads: CASSSSLAGGTDTQYF. Written as DNA, the CDR3 is TGTGCCAGCAGTTCGTCCCTAGCGGGGGGCACAGATACGCAGTATTTT. The rearrangement joins TRBV28 to TRBJ2-3; 10 bases map to TRBD2. V was pared by 4 bases and J by 1 base, with 5 bases of the junction left unmatched. The CDR3 is 16 amino acids. Germline assignment: CDR1 MDHEN and CDR2 SYDVKM.

The chain links TRBV4-1 to TRBJ2-3; perhaps TRBD2 as D (5 bases). The CDR3 extends over 15 amino acids. Trimming took off 5 bases at V and 8 bases at J, with 20 bases between the two ends. CDR1 is MGHRA, CDR2 YSYEKL, per germline. CDR3 amino acids: CASSSIETEVATQYF. Written as DNA, the CDR3 is TGCGCCAGCAGCTCAATAGAAACGGAGGTCGCTACGCAGTATTTT.

The V and J genes are TRBV5-6 and TRBJ1-1, with a tentative D call TRBD1 (6 bases). The germline V gene encodes CDR1 SGHDT and CDR2 YYEEEE. V was pared by 4 bases and J by 8 bases, with 15 bases between. This CDR3 has 13 residues. CDR3 nucleotides: TGTGCCAGCAGCAATGACAGGCTCCCCGAAGCTTTCTTT. Translated: CASSNDRLPEAFF.

The gene calls are TRBV5-1 and TRBJ2-7; D possibly corresponds to TRBD1 (7 bases). The CDR3 contains 15 residues. Germline CDR1 reads SGHRS; CDR2 reads YFSETQ. V lost 3 bases and J lost 3, with 16 bases in between. CDR3 in amino acids: CASSWGDRERYEQYF. The CDR3 DNA reads TGCGCCAGCAGCTGGGGGGACAGAGAGCGCTACGAGCAGTACTTC. The whole variable domain, filled in from reference TRBV5-1 and TRBJ2-7, reads KAGVTQTPRYLIKTRGQQVTLSCSPISGHRSVSWYQQTPGQGLQFLFEYFSETQRNKGNFPGRFSGRQFSNSRSEMNVSTLELGDSALYLCASSWGDRERYEQYFGPGTRLTVT.

CDR3 amino acids: CASSPRTGDLDNEQFF. DNA for the CDR3: TGCGCCAGCAGCCCCCGGACAGGCGACCTCGACAATGAGCAGTTCTTC. This sequence joins TRBV5-1 and TRBJ2-1, with 7 bases identical to TRBD1. Germline trimming cut 4 bases from V and 5 bases from J; bases unmatched to any gene: 12. CDR1 is SGHRS, CDR2 YFSETQ, per germline. This CDR3 has 16 amino acids.

The chain joins TRBV2 to TRBJ2-5; 7 positions match TRBD2. The trim removed 8 bases at V and 2 bases at J, leaving 5 bases unmatched. This CDR3 is built from 13 residues. The V gene's germline CDR1 is SNHLY and CDR2 FYNNEI. The CDR3 reads CASRGDLQETQYF. CDR3 coding DNA: TGTGCCAGCCGGGGGGACTTACAAGAGACCCAGTACTTC.

The V and J genes are TRBV11-2 and TRBJ1-3; 7 bases are shared with TRBD1. Germline V gives CDR1 SGHAT, CDR2 FQNNGV. The CDR3 is 13 amino acids. The V segment lost 7 bases and the J segment 2 bases; nucleotides outside the gene matches: 2. The CDR3 loop reads CASKQGTGNTIYF. In nucleotides, the CDR3 is TGTGCCAGCAAACAGGGGACTGGAAACACCATATATTTT.

The chain links TRBV4-3 to TRBJ1-6; 10 nucleotides match TRBD1. There are 16 residues in the CDR3. Germline assignment: CDR1 LGHNA and CDR2 YSLEER. Trimming took 0 bases from V and 10 from J; bases not matched to a gene: 6. This CDR3 is CASSQERTGGRSPLHF. Written as DNA, the CDR3 is TGCGCCAGCAGCCAAGAACGGACAGGGGGAAGGTCACCCCTCCACTTT.

J is TRBJ2-7 and V is TRBV2; D is unclear. Germline values: CDR1 SNHLY, CDR2 FYNNEI. The CDR3 loop spans 12 amino acids. The ends were cut back, 4 bases at V and 3 bases at J, with 7 bases in the middle. CDR3: CASSAFSYEQYF. DNA for the CDR3: TGTGCCAGCAGTGCATTCAGCTACGAGCAGTACTTC.

The CDR3 coding sequence is TGTGCCAGCAGCGATGGACTAGGACAAGAGACCCAGTACTTC. It codes for CASSDGLGQETQYF. The V and J genes are TRBV9 and TRBJ2-5, with 7 positions matching TRBD2. The CDR3 covers 14 residues. Germline V lookup: CDR1 SGDLS, CDR2 YYNGEE. The J segment lost 2 bases and the V segment lost 3 bases, leaving 4 bases of the junction unmatched.

The chain carries TRBV6-5 and TRBJ2-3, with a possible D match to TRBD2 (6 bases). The CDR3 sequence is 14 residues long. CDR1 MNHEY and CDR2 SVGAGI come from the germline V gene. V was shortened by 6 bases and J by 4 bases, with 14 bases between the two germline ends. CDR3 DNA: TGTGCCAGCAGGCGCGGGGTACCCCCAGATACGCAGTATTTT. As protein: CASRRGVPPDTQYF.

The genes are TRBV7-3 and TRBJ1-1; perhaps TRBD1 as D (5 bases). In germline, CDR1 is SGHTA, CDR2 FQGTGA. Trimming took 4 bases from V and 3 from J, leaving 9 bases between them. The CDR3 is 13 residues long. CDR3 in amino acids: CASSSTGYTEAFF. The CDR3, as DNA: TGTGCCAGCAGCTCCACAGGTTACACTGAAGCTTTCTTT.

This chain links TRBV2 with TRBJ2-1, with 7 bases aligning to TRBD1. The CDR3 sequence is 15 residues long. The germline V gene has CDR1 SNHLY and CDR2 FYNNEI. The J segment lost 3 bases and the V segment lost 7 bases, leaving 9 bases of the junction unmatched. CDR3 loop: CASKQDRAHYNEQFF. As DNA, the CDR3 is TGTGCCAGCAAACAAGACAGGGCTCACTACAATGAGCAGTTCTTC.

Only a few counts were recorded for this clone. The chain recombines TRBV6-1 with TRBJ1-1; maybe TRBD1 (6 bases). Germline V gene data show CDR1 as MNHNS and CDR2 as SASEGT. This CDR3 is 11 amino acids long. Trimming left V 8 bases short and J 9 bases short, with 13 bases between. This CDR3 reads CASADRYQAFF. The CDR3 nucleotides are TGTGCCAGCGCTGACAGGTATCAAGCTTTCTTT.

The rearrangement uses TRBV5-1 and TRBJ2-3; D is unresolved. V lost 0 bases to trimming and J lost 2 bases, with 10 bases between them. In germline, CDR1 is SGHRS, CDR2 YFSETQ. The CDR3 totals 15 residues. CDR3 region: CASSLARTDTDTQYF. The DNA for the CDR3 is TGCGCCAGCAGCTTGGCTCGCACTGACACAGATACGCAGTATTTT.

The count of this clone is one. V and J are TRBV19 and TRBJ1-4; 11 nucleotides match TRBD1. The CDR3 length is 13 residues. Trimming removed 8 bases from V and 8 bases from J; junction bases left unmatched: 4. Germline V gene data show CDR1 as LNHDA and CDR2 as SQIVND (reference sequence). This CDR3 is CASGQGAWEKLFF. The CDR3 DNA reads TGTGCCAGTGGACAGGGGGCGTGGGAAAAACTGTTTTTT.

This chain links TRBV13 with TRBJ2-2; 8 bases are a match to TRBD1. The V gene end was trimmed by 3 bases and the J gene end by 1 base; junction bases not matched to a gene: 22. The CDR3 runs 22 residues. CDR1 and CDR2 (germline): PRHDT, FYEKMQ (reference sequence). CDR3 sequence: CASSFHGQGVNLLALNTGELFF. CDR3 nucleotide sequence: TGTGCCAGCAGCTTTCACGGACAGGGCGTTAATCTTTTGGCCTTGAACACCGGGGAGCTGTTTTTT. Complete variable domain (other parts from reference TRBV13 and TRBJ2-2): AAGVIQSPRHLIKEKRETATLKCYPIPRHDTVYWYQQGPGQDPQFLISFYEKMQSDKGSIPDRFSAQQFSDYHSELNMSSLELGDSALYFCASSFHGQGVNLLALNTGELFFGEGSRLTVL.

In this sample, this clone turned up once. The J gene is TRBJ2-2, the V gene TRBV18; possible D gene TRBD1, 6 bases. CDR1 is KGHSH and CDR2 is LQKENI in the germline V gene. The length of the CDR3 is 20 residues. V lost 3 bases to trimming and J lost 5 bases, with 28 bases between them. CDR3 amino acids: CASSPRLGQHPPQTTGELFF. CDR3 nucleotide sequence: TGTGCCAGCTCACCGCGACTTGGACAGCATCCACCACAAACTACCGGGGAGCTGTTTTTT. Looking up the rest from reference TRBV18 and TRBJ2-2 gives the full variable domain: NAGVMQNPRHLVRRRGQEARLRCSPMKGHSHVYWYRQLPEEGLKFMVYLQKENIIDESGMPKERFSAEFPKEGPSILRIQQVVRGDSAAYFCASSPRLGQHPPQTTGELFFGEGSRLTVL.

The J gene is TRBJ2-1, the V gene TRBV21-1; TRBD2, as called in the table, went unchecked against the DNA. TRBV21-1 is a documented pseudogene. There are 13 residues in the CDR3. For the CDR3, the DNA is TGTGCCAGCAGCCCATTACTTACGTATGAGCAGTTCTTC. Translation: CASSPLLTYEQFF.

V is TRBV6-5 and J is TRBJ2-3; TRBD1 agrees at 9 bases. There are 15 residues in the CDR3. V shed 5 bases, J shed 4 bases, and the junction held 7 bases outside the gene matches. CDR1 is MNHEY and CDR2 is SVGAGI in the germline V gene. For the CDR3, the DNA is TGTGCCAGCAGTGCGCAGGGACAGGGTGCAGATACGCAGTATTTT. Its protein is CASSAQGQGADTQYF.

V gene TRBV11-1 combines with J gene TRBJ2-1; 8 positions match TRBD2. Germline V gene lookup returns CDR1 SGHAT and CDR2 FQDESV (reference sequence). The J segment lost 5 bases and the V segment lost 6 bases, leaving 15 bases of the junction unmatched. This CDR3 is 17 amino acids long. CDR3 in amino acids: CASRPLWAGGLNNEQFF. The CDR3 region has the DNA TGTGCCAGCAGGCCCCTTTGGGCGGGGGGCCTTAACAATGAGCAGTTCTTC.

The chain is built from TRBV5-6 and TRBJ2-5; 10 bases are shared with TRBD2. The CDR3 contains 15 residues. V shed 4 bases and J 5 bases; nucleotides not matched to a gene: 8. Germline CDR1 and CDR2: SGHDT and YYEEEE. CDR3 region: CASSQERGGGETQYF. Written as DNA, the CDR3 is TGTGCCAGCAGCCAAGAGCGGGGGGGCGGTGAGACCCAGTACTTC.

This clone was seen a single time. This chain joins TRBV18 and TRBJ1-6, with D tentatively TRBD1 (6 bases). Trimming took 8 bases from V and 5 from J, leaving 13 bases between them. This CDR3 region has 14 residues. Germline V CDR1 and CDR2: KGHSH, LQKENI. The CDR3 nucleotides read TGTGCCAGCCGACAAGGGGGGGATAATTCACCCCTCCACTTT. Encoded protein: CASRQGGDNSPLHF.

This clone was seen once. This chain uses TRBV9 with TRBJ2-2; no reliable D call. Germline V gives CDR1 SGDLS, CDR2 YYNGEE. The CDR3 is made up of 16 amino acids. V was shortened by 0 bases and J by 0 bases, with 9 bases between the two germline ends. The CDR3 DNA sequence: TGTGCCAGCAGCGTAGGGTCCGGAGCGAACACCGGGGAGCTGTTTTTT. It specifies CASSVGSGANTGELFF.

This chain uses TRBV11-2 with TRBJ2-3, with TRBD2 matching 9 bases. V was clipped by 1 base and J by 0 bases; unmatched bases: 5. CDR1 SGHAT and CDR2 FQNNGV come from the germline V gene. The CDR3 covers 17 residues. The DNA of the CDR3 is TGTGCCAGCAGCTTAGTTAGCGGGGGTTACAGCACAGATACGCAGTATTTT. It translates to CASSLVSGGYSTDTQYF.

The chain is built from TRBV18 and TRBJ2-7, with a possible D match to TRBD2 (6 bases). Germline values: CDR1 KGHSH, CDR2 LQKENI. The CDR3 covers 13 residues. Trimming left V 2 bases short and J 3 bases short, with 8 bases between. The CDR3 reads CASSPRDFYEQYF. As DNA, the CDR3 is TGTGCCAGCTCACCAAGGGACTTCTACGAGCAGTACTTC.